This T cell receptor beta chain derives from a study of radiotherapy plus CTLA-4 blockade in lung cancer. Study as a whole: Patients showed objective responses in 18% of cases and disease control in roughly 31%.

Measured with immunoSEQ multiplex PCR; TCRdb has only the in-frame clones, and not every one. The sample has 70,000 to 90,000 clones, approximately 80% seen once; the top ten hold roughly 0.87%. This CDR3 is 14 amino acids long. Germline V gene sequence: CDR1 LNHDA, CDR2 SQIVND (reference sequence). The germline V and J ends were trimmed by 4 bases and 2 bases, with 12 bases remaining between them. This clonotype was obtained from a human donor with non-small cell lung cancer who had stable disease on radiotherapy plus ipilimumab. The specimen comprised peripheral blood, sampled from a patient treated with radiotherapy plus ipilimumab. The gene calls are TRBV19 and TRBJ2-7, with D hard to call. The CDR3: CASSTPTPPYEQYF. The CDR3, as DNA: TGTGCCAGTAGTACCCCGACCCCACCCTACGAGCAGTACTTC.